The 32 T cell receptor beta chains below come from one sample, sequenced in a study of blood T cell repertoires in COVID-19. The protocol was immunoSEQ multiplex PCR, while the TCRdb copy is restricted to in-frame clones and leaves out a portion. In the table there are 100,000 to 150,000 clones, less than 90% of which are singletons. The sequenced material came from peripheral blood. All receptors derive from a man older than 75 with active or convalescent COVID-19.

This chain uses TRBV28 with TRBJ1-3; TRBD1 agrees at 10 bases. After removal of 6 bases from V and 2 bases from J, the junction contained 4 bases not matched to a gene. The CDR3 is 15 amino acids. The V gene's germline CDR1 is MDHEN and CDR2 SYDVKM. The CDR3 DNA is TGTGCCAGCAGGGAGACAGGGGGCACTGGAAACACCATATATTTT. Translated, it gives CASRETGGTGNTIYF.

The chain couples TRBV7-2 to TRBJ1-4; D might be TRBD1 (6 bases). The ends were cut back, 4 bases at V and 0 bases at J, with 12 bases in the middle. In germline, CDR1 is SGHTA, CDR2 FQGNSA. The CDR3 extends over 16 amino acids. The CDR3 region is CASSSNRVATNEKLFF. The CDR3, as DNA: TGTGCCAGCAGCTCAAACAGGGTCGCAACTAATGAAAAACTGTTTTTT.

The chain joins TRBV7-9 to TRBJ1-4; 7 nucleotides align to TRBD1. The CDR3 totals 14 residues. The germline V gene encodes CDR1 SEHNR and CDR2 FQNEAQ (reference sequence). J was trimmed by 4 bases and V by 5 bases; bases with no gene match: 4. The CDR3 region has the DNA TGTGCCAGCAGCCCACAGGGGATTAATGAAAAACTGTTTTTT. Protein product: CASSPQGINEKLFF.

V gene TRBV28 combines with J gene TRBJ1-5, with D possibly TRBD1 on 6 matching bases. Germline CDR1 MDHEN, CDR2 SYDVKM. The CDR3 runs 18 residues. V gave up 1 base and J gave up 2 bases, with 18 bases separating them. This chain's CDR3 is CASSLSVGYRDGNQPQHF. CDR3 sequence (DNA): TGTGCCAGCAGTTTATCGGTAGGTTACAGGGATGGCAATCAGCCCCAGCATTTT.

The V call is TRBV3-1 (or the pseudogene TRBV3-2), the J call TRBJ2-2; TRBD1 matches 7 bases. The germline gives CDR1 LGHDT, CDR2 YNNKEL (reference sequence). The J segment lost 3 bases and the V segment lost 6 bases, leaving 4 bases of the junction unmatched. This CDR3 region has 14 residues. CDR3 residues: CASSYGTDTGELFF. Here the CDR3 DNA reads TGTGCCAGCAGTTACGGGACAGACACCGGGGAGCTGTTTTTT.

The V gene is TRBV6-5, the J gene TRBJ2-7; 10 bases are a match to TRBD1. This CDR3 comprises 14 residues. After removal of 2 bases from V and 3 bases from J, the junction contained 1 base not matched to a gene. In germline, CDR1 is MNHEY, CDR2 SVGAGI. The CDR3 DNA follows: TGTGCCAGCAGTTACGGGACAGGGGACTACGAGCAGTACTTC. It yields the protein CASSYGTGDYEQYF.

The chain is built from TRBV5-1 and TRBJ2-7, with 12 nucleotides matching TRBD1. This CDR3 spans 16 amino acids. Trimming removed 0 bases from V and 5 bases from J; junction bases left unmatched: 6. Germline lookup yields CDR1 SGHRS and CDR2 YFSETQ. CDR3 loop: CASSLEGTGGVDEQYF. CDR3 nucleotide sequence: TGCGCCAGCAGCTTGGAAGGGACAGGGGGCGTCGACGAGCAGTACTTC.

The chain joins TRBV11-1 to TRBJ1-1; weak D call: TRBD1 (5 bases). Looked up from germline, CDR1 is SGHAT and CDR2 is FQDESV (reference sequence). This CDR3 has 15 amino acids. The ends were cut back, 1 base at V and 7 bases at J, with 16 bases in the middle. CDR3 nucleotide sequence: TGTGCCAGCAGCTTAGGGGAGGGCAGGGCCCATGAAGCTTTCTTT. This encodes CASSLGEGRAHEAFF.

The genes are TRBV27 and TRBJ1-6, with 8 bases that match TRBD1. CDR1 is MNHEY and CDR2 is SMNVEV in the germline V gene (reference sequence). The CDR3 is 14 residues long. V shed 6 bases and J 5 bases; nucleotides not matched to a gene: 3. The CDR3 coding sequence is TGTGCCAGCAGGTTACAGGGGGATAATTCACCCCTCCACTTT. Amino acid sequence: CASRLQGDNSPLHF.

J is TRBJ2-7 and V is TRBV19; 8 bases match TRBD2. The germline V gene has CDR1 LNHDA and CDR2 SQIVND (reference sequence). The V gene end was trimmed by 6 bases and the J gene end by 1 base; junction bases not matched to a gene: 8. This CDR3 is built from 15 residues. The CDR3 DNA reads as TGTGCCAGTAGCAGCGGGGGACTGGGGTCCTACGAGCAGTACTTC. Protein sequence: CASSSGGLGSYEQYF.

The chain combines TRBV7-2 with TRBJ2-6, with a weak D call TRBD1 (6 bases). Per the germline V gene, CDR1 is SGHTA and CDR2 is FQGNSA. This CDR3 is built from 17 residues. V lost 7 bases to trimming and J lost 4 bases, with 20 bases between them. CDR3 residues: CASIPRTALSGANVLTF. The CDR3 DNA follows: TGTGCCAGCATCCCCCGGACAGCGCTCTCGGGGGCCAACGTCCTGACTTTC.

This chain joins TRBV19 and TRBJ2-1; D is ambiguous. The germline V gene encodes CDR1 LNHDA and CDR2 SQIVND (reference sequence). V was pared by 1 base and J by 0 bases, with 7 bases between. The CDR3 runs 15 residues. CDR3 sequence: CASSIVRSSYNEQFF. The CDR3 nucleotides are TGTGCCAGTAGTATAGTCCGGAGCTCCTACAATGAGCAGTTCTTC.

The chain has TRBV5-1 and TRBJ2-7, with TRBD2 matching over 8 bases. Germline values: CDR1 SGHRS, CDR2 YFSETQ. Trimming took 6 bases from V and 0 from J; bases not matched to a gene: 2. The CDR3 consists of 13 residues. The CDR3 is CASTGTSSYEQYF. DNA of the CDR3: TGCGCCAGCACCGGGACTAGCTCCTACGAGCAGTACTTC.

This chain uses TRBV6-5 with TRBJ2-7; 7 bases are shared with TRBD2. Trimming at V came to 6 bases and at J to 6 bases, leaving 11 bases not matched to a gene. This CDR3 region has 14 residues. CDR1 is MNHEY and CDR2 is SVGAGI in the germline V gene. The CDR3 bases are TGTGCCAGCAGCCCAGTGATTGGGGGGGGCGAGCAGTACTTC. Protein product: CASSPVIGGGEQYF.

This chain connects TRBV4-3 to TRBJ1-6, with a weak D call TRBD1 (6 bases). The CDR3 is 17 residues long. Deletions cut 0 bases from V and 4 bases from J, with 13 bases between. Germline CDR1 and CDR2: LGHNA and YSLEER. This chain's CDR3 is CASSQDHRQEYNSPLHF. CDR3 in DNA: TGCGCCAGCAGCCAAGATCACCGACAGGAGTATAATTCACCCCTCCACTTT.

This rearrangement joins TRBV5-4 to TRBJ2-7; TRBD1 agrees at 7 bases. Germline lookup yields CDR1 SGHNT and CDR2 YYREEE (reference sequence). This CDR3 region has 14 residues. The junction had 7 bases not matched to a gene; V was cut back by 3 bases and J by 4 bases. The CDR3 bases are TGTGCCAGCAGCTCCCGACAGGGAGAGTACGAGCAGTACTTC. Protein sequence: CASSSRQGEYEQYF.

This chain joins TRBV7-2 and TRBJ2-5, with 11 bases fitting TRBD2. The CDR3 runs 16 residues. Germline values: CDR1 SGHTA, CDR2 FQGNSA. V shed 5 bases and J 4 bases; nucleotides not matched to a gene: 9. CDR3 protein: CASSPSTSGKAETQYF. The DNA for the CDR3 is TGTGCCAGCAGCCCATCGACTAGCGGGAAGGCAGAGACCCAGTACTTC.

The V call is TRBV14, the J call TRBJ2-5, with D perhaps TRBD2 (6 bases). V dropped 2 bases and J dropped 7 bases, with 17 bases sitting between them. The CDR3 length is 15 residues. Per germline, CDR1 SGHDN and CDR2 FVKESK. CDR3 amino acids: CASSQRSGVGGTQYF. DNA of the CDR3: TGTGCCAGCAGCCAACGGTCGGGGGTAGGTGGGACCCAGTACTTC.

This chain joins TRBV5-5 and TRBJ2-1, with D perhaps TRBD2 (5 bases). Germline CDR1 SGHKS, CDR2 YYEKEE (reference sequence). Trimming cost V 0 bases and J 3 bases, with 7 bases left between them. This CDR3 has 14 residues. CDR3 DNA sequence: TGTGCCAGCAGCTTGGGGGAGTTCTACAATGAGCAGTTCTTC. Residues: CASSLGEFYNEQFF.

The chain is built from TRBV7-3 and TRBJ2-5, with 10 bases identical to TRBD1. CDR3 length: 13 amino acids. In germline, CDR1 is SGHTA, CDR2 FQGTGA. V was pared by 5 bases and J by 4 bases, with 1 base of the junction left unmatched. This CDR3 reads CASSRDRGETQYF. CDR3 bases: TGTGCCAGCAGCCGGGACAGGGGAGAGACCCAGTACTTC.

The chain combines TRBV30 with TRBJ1-2, with D unresolved. Trimming cost V 1 base and J 4 bases, with 7 bases left between them. The CDR3 spans 12 residues. Germline V gene data show CDR1 as GTSNPN and CDR2 as SVGIG (reference sequence). CDR3 in DNA: TGTGCCTGGAGTGACTCCATCTATGGCTACACCTTC. Its translation: CAWSDSIYGYTF. Together with reference TRBV30 and TRBJ1-2, the CDR3 gives the full variable domain: SQTIHQWPATLVQPVGSPLSLECTVEGTSNPNLYWYRQAAGRGLQLLFYSVGIGQISSEVPQNLSASRPQDRQFILSSKKLLLSDSGFYLCAWSDSIYGYTFGSGTRLTVV.

This sequence joins TRBV27 and TRBJ2-7; 10 bases align to TRBD2. After removal of 3 bases from V and 3 bases from J, the junction contained 2 bases not matched to a gene. This CDR3 spans 14 amino acids. CDR1 and CDR2 from the germline V gene are MNHEY and SMNVEV (reference sequence). The CDR3 nucleotides read TGTGCCAGCAGTTTCGGGACTAGCGTCTACGAGCAGTACTTC. Encoded protein: CASSFGTSVYEQYF.

The V and J genes are TRBV12-3 or TRBV12-4 and TRBJ2-2, with D perhaps TRBD2 (5 bases). Trimming took off 6 bases at V and 6 bases at J, with 5 bases between the two ends. CDR3 length: 11 amino acids. In nucleotides, the CDR3 is TGTGCCAGCAGCGGGGCCGGGGAGCTGTTTTTT. As protein: CASSGAGELFF.

This chain joins TRBV19 and TRBJ1-5, with D maybe TRBD1 (5 bases). The CDR3 totals 13 residues. Trimming took off 5 bases at V and 1 base at J, with 6 bases between the two ends. Germline CDR1 and CDR2: LNHDA and SQIVND (reference sequence). DNA of the CDR3: TGTGCCAGTAGTCAGGGCAGCAATCAGCCCCAGCATTTT. Translating gives CASSQGSNQPQHF.

In its sample, this clone was seen many times. The rearrangement uses TRBV28 and TRBJ2-7, with TRBD1 matching 7 bases. The CDR3 spans 14 residues. Germline V gives CDR1 MDHEN, CDR2 SYDVKM. Unmatched junction bases numbered 8, after V lost 7 bases and J lost 2 bases. The CDR3 DNA reads TGTGCCAGCACTGAGACAGGGCCCCCCTACGAGCAGTACTTC. Residues: CASTETGPPYEQYF.

The J gene is TRBJ1-1, the V gene TRBV9; TRBD1 aligns across 8 bases. V shed 0 bases and J 6 bases; nucleotides not matched to a gene: 7. The CDR3 runs 15 residues. CDR1 SGDLS and CDR2 YYNGEE come from the germline V gene. CDR3 DNA sequence: TGTGCCAGCAGCGTAGCTACGACAGGGGTCCCTGAAGCTTTCTTT. This gives the protein CASSVATTGVPEAFF.

V gene TRBV3-1 (or the pseudogene TRBV3-2) combines with J gene TRBJ2-1; D might be TRBD1 (5 bases). This CDR3 is 14 amino acids long. Deletions cut 2 bases from V and 6 bases from J, with 11 bases between. Germline-derived CDR1 and CDR2 are LGHDT and YNNKEL (reference sequence). CDR3 sequence reads: CASSQTQGTNEQFF. The CDR3 DNA sequence: TGTGCCAGCAGCCAAACCCAGGGAACCAATGAGCAGTTCTTC.

This clone was detected only once. The V gene is TRBV4-1, the J gene TRBJ2-1; 10 bases are shared with TRBD1. Germline CDR1 MGHRA, CDR2 YSYEKL. The CDR3 spans 15 residues. Germline trimming cut 5 bases from V and 1 base from J; bases unmatched to any gene: 2. This CDR3 is CASSWGQGSYNEQFF. For the CDR3, the DNA is TGCGCCAGCAGCTGGGGACAGGGGTCCTACAATGAGCAGTTCTTC.

This sequence joins TRBV27 and TRBJ1-2; weak D call: TRBD1 (6 bases). This CDR3 has 14 amino acids. Trimming removed 5 bases at V and 4 bases at J, with 14 bases between. Germline V CDR1 and CDR2: MNHEY, SMNVEV (reference sequence). CDR3 nucleotide sequence: TGTGCCAGCAGTGCCCGGGGGGGCGGCTATGGCTACACCTTC. Protein sequence: CASSARGGGYGYTF.

The chain links TRBV6-5 to TRBJ1-2; 7 bases align to TRBD1. This CDR3 is 13 amino acids long. The germline CDR1 and CDR2 sequences are MNHEY and SVGAGI. V shed 7 bases and J 8 bases; nucleotides not matched to a gene: 10. The CDR3 region is CASTRGTDGGYTF. The CDR3 DNA is TGTGCCAGCACACGCGGGACAGATGGGGGCTACACCTTC.

The gene calls are TRBV4-1 and TRBJ1-2, with TRBD1 matching over 8 bases. The CDR3 spans 16 residues. CDR1 is MGHRA, CDR2 YSYEKL, per germline. With V trimmed by 5 bases and J by 5 bases, 13 bases remained unmatched. Here the CDR3 DNA reads TGCGCCAGCAGCACGCAAGGACAGGGAGGGGGATATGGCTACACCTTC. Residues: CASSTQGQGGGYGYTF.

The chain recombines TRBV2 with TRBJ1-5; 9 bases map to TRBD1. Germline CDR1 SNHLY, CDR2 FYNNEI. This CDR3 region has 14 residues. With 9 bases clipped from V and 4 bases from J, the junction kept 7 bases outside the gene matches. Here the CDR3 DNA reads TGTGCCAGTCGCACAGGGGGCCGGAATCAGCCCCAGCATTTT. This translates into CASRTGGRNQPQHF.